The clone carrying this T cell receptor beta chain was counted only a few times. These data belong to a study of shared clonotypes between healthy human individuals. The CDR3 spans 16 residues. Germline V gives CDR1 SGHAT, CDR2 FQNNGV. V shed 3 bases and J shed 0 bases, with 14 bases lying between them. Sequencing was performed with immunoSEQ multiplex PCR; in TCRdb, only in-frame clones are kept and a portion is missing. The table lists about 1 million clones, about three quarters of them singletons. This rearrangement joins TRBV11-2 to TRBJ1-1, with TRBD1 as a possible D gene (6 bases). Source material: memory CD4+ T cells sorted from blood. Subset reported: CD45RA-negative fraction. The TCR sequence derives from a man younger than 30 in good health. Written as DNA, the CDR3 is TGTGCCAGCAGCTTCTCTACCCGACAGGTGAACACTGAAGCTTTCTTT. Residues: CASSFSTRQVNTEAFF.